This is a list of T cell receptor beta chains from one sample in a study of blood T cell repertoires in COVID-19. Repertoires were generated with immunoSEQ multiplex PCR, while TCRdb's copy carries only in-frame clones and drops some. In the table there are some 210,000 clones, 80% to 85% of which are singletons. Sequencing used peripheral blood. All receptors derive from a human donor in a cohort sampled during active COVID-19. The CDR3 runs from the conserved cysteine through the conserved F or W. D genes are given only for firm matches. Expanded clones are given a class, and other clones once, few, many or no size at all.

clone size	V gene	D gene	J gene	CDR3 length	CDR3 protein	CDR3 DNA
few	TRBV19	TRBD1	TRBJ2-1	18	CASSTRTGLWRFDNEQFF	TGTGCCAGTAGTACCCGGACAGGGTTGTGGCGGTTTGACAATGAGCAGTTCTTC
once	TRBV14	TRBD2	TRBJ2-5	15	CASSQVTGGRGAQYF	TGTGCCAGCAGCCAAGTTACGGGAGGGCGAGGGGCCCAGTACTTC
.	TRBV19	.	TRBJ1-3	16	CASSTVRTVSWNTIYF	TGTGCCAGTAGTACTGTTAGGACAGTGTCGTGGAACACCATATATTTT
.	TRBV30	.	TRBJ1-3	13	CASDTSSGNTIYF	TGTGCCTCTGACACTTCCTCTGGAAACACCATATATTTT
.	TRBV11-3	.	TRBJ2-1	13	CASSSPGIYEQFF	TGTGCCAGCAGCTCCCCAGGGATTTACGAGCAGTTCTTC
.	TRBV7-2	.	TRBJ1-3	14	CASREGFPGNTIYF	TGTGCCAGCAGGGAGGGGTTTCCTGGAAACACCATATATTTT
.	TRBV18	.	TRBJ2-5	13	CASSPGGGETQYF	TGTGCCAGCTCACCGGGGGGAGGAGAGACCCAGTACTTC
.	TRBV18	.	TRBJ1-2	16	CASSPPVFQGLGGYTF	TGTGCCAGCTCACCACCGGTTTTCCAGGGACTCGGTGGCTACACCTTC
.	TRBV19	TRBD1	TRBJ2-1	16	CASTLYGDRGLNEQFF	TGTGCCAGTACCCTATATGGGGACAGGGGGCTCAATGAGCAGTTCTTC
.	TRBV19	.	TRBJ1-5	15	CASSSLGQGNQPQHF	TGTGCCAGTAGTTCTTTGGGTCAGGGGAATCAGCCCCAGCATTTT
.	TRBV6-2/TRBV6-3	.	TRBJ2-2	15	CASSHGQSNTGELFF	TGTGCCAGCAGCCACGGACAGTCGAACACCGGGGAGCTGTTTTTT
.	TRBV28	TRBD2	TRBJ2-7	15	CASSLSSLAVRGEYF	TGTGCCAGCAGTTTATCGTCACTAGCGGTACGCGGGGAGTACTTC
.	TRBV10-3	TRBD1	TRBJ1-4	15	CAIRNSRDRNEKLFF	TGTGCCATCAGAAACTCCCGGGACAGGAATGAAAAACTGTTTTTT
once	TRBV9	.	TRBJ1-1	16	CASSVNTFDVRPEAFF	TGTGCCAGCAGCGTAAATACTTTTGACGTGCGGCCTGAAGCTTTCTTT
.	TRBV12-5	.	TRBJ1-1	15	CASGPGSGGITEAFF	TGTGCTAGTGGCCCTGGTTCGGGTGGAATCACTGAAGCTTTCTTT
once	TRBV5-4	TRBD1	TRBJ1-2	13	CASSLGQGNGYTF	TGTGCCAGCAGCCTGGGACAGGGAAATGGCTACACCTTC
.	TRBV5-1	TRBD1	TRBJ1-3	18	CASSRAPGQGASGNTIYF	TGCGCCAGCAGCCGGGCCCCGGGACAGGGGGCTAGTGGAAACACCATATATTTT
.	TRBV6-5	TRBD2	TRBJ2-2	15	CASRPLAAGTGELFF	TGTGCCAGCAGACCACTAGCGGCAGGCACCGGGGAGCTGTTTTTT
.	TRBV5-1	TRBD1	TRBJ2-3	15	CASSWTGVGTDTQYF	TGCGCCAGCAGCTGGACAGGGGTGGGCACAGATACGCAGTATTTT
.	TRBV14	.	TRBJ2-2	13	CASSQVSTGELFF	TGTGCCAGCAGCCAAGTCTCCACCGGGGAGCTGTTTTTT
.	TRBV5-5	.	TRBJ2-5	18	CASSPGNIGGRLQETQYF	TGTGCCAGCAGCCCCGGTAATATAGGGGGACGGTTGCAAGAGACCCAGTACTTC
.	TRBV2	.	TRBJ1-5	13	CASSEARVQPQHF	TGTGCCAGCAGTGAAGCACGGGTACAGCCCCAGCATTTT
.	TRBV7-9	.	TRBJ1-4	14	CASSRTGGNEKLFF	TGTGCCAGCAGCCGTACAGGAGGGAATGAAAAACTGTTTTTT
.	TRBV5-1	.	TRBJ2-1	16	CASSLPPPTGGNEQFF	TGCGCCAGCAGCCTACCGCCCCCGACAGGAGGCAATGAGCAGTTCTTC
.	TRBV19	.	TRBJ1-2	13	CASSPQGSYGYTF	TGTGCCAGTAGTCCGCAGGGTTCGTATGGCTACACCTTC
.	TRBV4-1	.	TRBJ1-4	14	CASRHSGRGEKLFF	TGCGCCAGCAGGCATTCCGGGAGGGGTGAAAAACTGTTTTTT
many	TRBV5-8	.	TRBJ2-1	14	CASSWAGSNNEQFF	TGTGCCAGCAGCTGGGCCGGATCCAACAATGAGCAGTTCTTC
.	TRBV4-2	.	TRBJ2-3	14	CASSQEPLADTQYF	TGTGCCAGCAGCCAGGAACCTTTAGCGGATACGCAGTATTTT
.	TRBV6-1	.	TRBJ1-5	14	CASSESGGGQPQHF	TGTGCCAGCAGTGAGTCGGGGGGCGGACAGCCCCAGCATTTT
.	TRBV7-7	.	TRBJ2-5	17	CASSLGVWGGPQETQYF	TGTGCTAGCAGCTTAGGTGTTTGGGGGGGGCCCCAAGAGACCCAGTACTTC
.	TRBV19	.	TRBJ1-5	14	CASSFRTGNQPQHF	TGTGCCAGTAGCTTCAGGACTGGCAATCAGCCCCAGCATTTT
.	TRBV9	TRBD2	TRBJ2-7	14	CAGLGTSGVYEQYF	TGTGCCGGGTTAGGGACTAGCGGAGTATACGAGCAGTACTTC
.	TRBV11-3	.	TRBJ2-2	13	CASSLIRTGELFF	TGTGCCAGCAGCTTAATTCGTACCGGGGAGCTGTTTTTT
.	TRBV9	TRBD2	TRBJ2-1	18	CASSLGLAGTSSYNEQFF	TGTGCCAGCAGCCTAGGACTAGCGGGGACTAGCTCCTACAATGAGCAGTTCTTC
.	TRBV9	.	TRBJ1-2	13	CASSVGAGYGYTF	TGTGCCAGCAGCGTAGGCGCGGGGTATGGCTACACCTTC
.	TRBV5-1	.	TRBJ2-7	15	CASSSSSTGTYEQYF	.
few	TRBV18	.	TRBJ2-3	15	CASSPRQGLTDTQYF	TGTGCCAGCTCACCACGGCAGGGTCTGACAGATACGCAGTATTTT
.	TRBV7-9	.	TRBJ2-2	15	CASSFGPLLSGELFF	TGTGCCAGCAGCTTTGGGCCCCTGTTGAGCGGGGAGCTGTTTTTT
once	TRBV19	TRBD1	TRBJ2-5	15	CASSRDRGYQETQYF	TGTGCCAGTAGCCGAGACAGGGGGTACCAAGAGACCCAGTACTTC
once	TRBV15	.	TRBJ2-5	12	CATSLIGGSQYF	TGTGCCACCAGCCTCATCGGCGGGTCCCAGTACTTC
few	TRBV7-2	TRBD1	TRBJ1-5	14	CASSATGFFQPQHF	TGTGCCAGCAGCGCGACAGGGTTCTTCCAGCCCCAGCATTTT
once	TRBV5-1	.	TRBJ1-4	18	CASSRLHPYRESNEKLFF	TGCGCCAGCAGCCGACTCCACCCATACAGGGAATCGAATGAAAAACTGTTTTTT
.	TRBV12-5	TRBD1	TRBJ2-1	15	CASGLGTGLLGVQFF	TGTGCTAGTGGTCTCGGGACAGGGCTCTTAGGGGTGCAGTTCTTC
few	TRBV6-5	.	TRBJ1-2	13	CASSKHRSYGYTF	TGTGCCAGCAGCAAACACAGGAGCTATGGCTACACCTTC
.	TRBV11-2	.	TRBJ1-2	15	CASSALGSSNYGYTF	TGTGCCAGCAGCGCGTTAGGGAGTTCTAACTATGGCTACACCTTC
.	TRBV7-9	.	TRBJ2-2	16	CASSTAGTYETGELFF	TGTGCCAGCAGCACCGCCGGGACATATGAGACCGGGGAGCTGTTTTTT
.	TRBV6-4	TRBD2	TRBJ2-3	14	CASRTSGTTDTQYF	TGTGCCAGCAGAACTAGCGGTACCACAGATACGCAGTATTTT
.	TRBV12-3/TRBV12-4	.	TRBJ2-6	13	CASSPLWANVLTF	TGTGCCAGCAGCCCCCTCTGGGCCAACGTCCTGACTTTC
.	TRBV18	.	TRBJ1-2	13	CASRDSGSGGYTF	TGTGCCAGTCGGGACTCCGGGAGTGGTGGCTACACCTTC
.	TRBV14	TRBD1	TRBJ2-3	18	CASSQKKPDRGRADTQYF	TGTGCCAGCAGCCAAAAAAAACCCGACAGGGGCAGGGCAGATACGCAGTATTTT
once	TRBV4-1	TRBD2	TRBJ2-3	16	CASSQEGTSVVDTQYF	TGCGCCAGCAGCCAAGAAGGGACTAGCGTCGTAGATACGCAGTATTTT
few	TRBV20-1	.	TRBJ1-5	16	CSASYPGSHSNQPQHF	TGCAGTGCTAGTTACCCAGGGTCCCATAGCAATCAGCCCCAGCATTTT
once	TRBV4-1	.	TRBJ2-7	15	CASSQVGLSSYEQYF	TGCGCCAGCAGCCAAGTAGGACTGAGCTCCTACGAGCAGTACTTC
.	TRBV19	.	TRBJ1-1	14	CASSIDRGRTEAFF	TGTGCCAGTAGTATAGACAGGGGCAGGACTGAAGCTTTCTTT
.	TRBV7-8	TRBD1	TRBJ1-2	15	CASSLGRGQGYGYTF	TGTGCCAGCAGCTTAGGTCGTGGACAGGGCTATGGCTACACCTTC